The 17 T cell receptor beta chains below all came from one sample that was sequenced in a study of blood T cell repertoires in COVID-19. TCRdb keeps only in-frame clones here, not all; method: immunoSEQ multiplex PCR. This sample carries almost 300,000 clones, around 84% of them seen once, and the ten largest clones take 1% to 1.5%. What was sequenced was peripheral blood. These TCRs come from a man between 65 and 79 years old with acute or convalescent COVID-19.

V gene TRBV5-8 combines with J gene TRBJ2-1; TRBD1 aligns across 8 bases. This CDR3 is built from 17 residues. The germline gives CDR1 SGHTS, CDR2 YDEGEE. V trimming: 1 base; J trimming: 3 bases; junction bases outside the gene matches: 9. In DNA, the CDR3 is TGTGCCAGCAGCTTGAGTCTTGGGACAGGTAACTACAATGAGCAGTTCTTC. Translated, it gives CASSLSLGTGNYNEQFF.

The V and J genes are TRBV4-3 and TRBJ2-7, with D tentatively TRBD1 (6 bases). CDR3 length equals 14 residues. V was trimmed by 3 bases and J by 1 base, leaving 10 bases between them. Germline V gene data show CDR1 as LGHNA and CDR2 as YSLEER. The CDR3 DNA sequence: TGCGCCAGCAGCCAGAAACAGGGTTCCTACGAGCAGTACTTC. Its protein product is CASSQKQGSYEQYF.

V gene TRBV6-6 combines with J gene TRBJ2-1; D is ambiguous. Trimming removed 2 bases at V and 2 bases at J, with 4 bases between. Germline values: CDR1 MNHNY, CDR2 SVGAGI (reference sequence). This CDR3 spans 13 amino acids. This chain's CDR3 is CASSYEAYNEQFF. The CDR3 nucleotides read TGTGCCAGCAGTTACGAGGCCTACAATGAGCAGTTCTTC.

The chain combines TRBV5-1 with TRBJ1-2, with no clear D. The germline V gene has CDR1 SGHRS and CDR2 YFSETQ. The V gene lost 4 bases and the J gene lost 9 bases, with 16 bases spanning the gap. CDR3 length equals 13 residues. The CDR3: CASSQFPGERYTF. In DNA, the CDR3 is TGCGCCAGCAGCCAATTTCCTGGAGAACGCTACACCTTC.

The chain couples TRBV29-1 to TRBJ2-5; perhaps TRBD1 as D (5 bases). Trimming stripped 4 bases from V and 4 bases from J, with 16 bases between. CDR3 length equals 14 residues. Germline lookup yields CDR1 SQVTM and CDR2 ANQGSEA. The CDR3: CSVVVGAPGETQYF. The CDR3 nucleotides are TGCAGCGTTGTGGTAGGGGCGCCGGGAGAGACCCAGTACTTC.

The J gene is TRBJ2-1, the V gene TRBV6-6, with 8 bases that match TRBD1. The V and J ends lost 2 bases and 3 bases, in that order; junction bases with no gene match: 3. This CDR3 spans 15 amino acids. Germline-derived CDR1 and CDR2 are MNHNY and SVGAGI (reference sequence). The CDR3 region is CASSYRGQDYNEQFF. CDR3 nucleotide sequence: TGTGCCAGCAGTTACAGGGGACAGGACTACAATGAGCAGTTCTTC.

Here the CDR3 DNA reads TGTGCCAGCAGCGTCGGGGTTACCGAAGCTTTCTTT. Translation: CASSVGVTEAFF. The genes are TRBV7-9 and TRBJ1-1; no clear D gene. Germline V gene data show CDR1 as SEHNR and CDR2 as FQNEAQ (reference sequence). The CDR3 totals 12 residues. V was shortened by 5 bases and J by 8 bases, with 12 bases between the two germline ends.

The chain has TRBV12-3 or TRBV12-4 and TRBJ1-5; 7 nucleotides agree with TRBD1. Losses at the gene ends were 8 bases for V and 8 bases for J; bases not matched to a gene: 9. CDR3 size: 13 residues. In nucleotides, the CDR3 is TGTGCCAGCGCCGGTCAGGGGGGAGAGCCCCAGCATTTT. Protein: CASAGQGGEPQHF.

The CDR3 loop reads CASSYGQGGTEAFF. The CDR3 DNA reads as TGTGCCAGCAGCTACGGACAGGGTGGCACTGAAGCTTTCTTT. The chain links TRBV3-1 (or the pseudogene TRBV3-2) to TRBJ1-1; TRBD1 agrees at 8 bases. CDR1 is LGHDT, CDR2 YNNKEL, per germline (reference sequence). The V segment lost 5 bases and the J segment 4 bases; nucleotides outside the gene matches: 6. The CDR3 covers 14 residues.

This chain joins TRBV24-1 and TRBJ2-2; D might be TRBD2 (7 bases). Trimming cost V 4 bases and J 7 bases, with 12 bases left between them. Per germline, CDR1 KGHDR and CDR2 SFDVKD. The CDR3 has 14 amino acids. This CDR3 reads CATSEPGEGGELFF. CDR3 nucleotides: TGTGCCACCAGTGAGCCAGGGGAGGGCGGGGAGCTGTTTTTT.

A remark on this clone: The sample carries other DNA sequences with the same CDR3. The chain links TRBV6-2 or TRBV6-3 to TRBJ2-1; D call uncertain. The V and J ends lost 4 bases and 2 bases respectively, with 3 bases between them. The germline V gene has CDR1 MNHEY and CDR2 SVGEGT. The CDR3 has 12 residues. This CDR3 reads CASSFTYNEQFF. The CDR3, as DNA: TGTGCCAGCAGTTTCACCTACAATGAGCAGTTCTTC.

This clone has only a few counts. The chain joins TRBV10-3 to TRBJ1-1; D perhaps matches TRBD1 (5 bases). The CDR3 length is 14 residues. The V end lost 0 bases, the J end lost 3 bases, and 8 bases lay between the germline ends. Germline V gene sequence: CDR1 ENHRY, CDR2 SYGVKD. The CDR3 DNA follows: TGTGCCATCAGTGAGTCCGGGGGATACACTGAAGCTTTCTTT. This translates into CAISESGGYTEAFF.

The J gene is TRBJ1-4, the V gene TRBV28, with D perhaps TRBD1 (5 bases). V dropped 4 bases and J dropped 5 bases, with 11 bases sitting between them. The germline gives CDR1 MDHEN, CDR2 SYDVKM. The CDR3 has 14 residues. In nucleotides, the CDR3 is TGTGCCAGCAGTTGGGGCAGCAAAAATGAAAAACTGTTTTTT. This gives the protein CASSWGSKNEKLFF.

The rearrangement joins TRBV7-2 to TRBJ1-6, with D possibly being TRBD1 (5 bases). CDR1 and CDR2 (germline): SGHTA, FQGNSA. Trimming left V 5 bases short and J 9 bases short, with 23 bases between. This CDR3 spans 17 amino acids. CDR3 nucleotide sequence: TGTGCCAGCAGCCCGAGCCTGGGGCGGGGGAGAGGTTCACCCCTCCACTTT. Translation: CASSPSLGRGRGSPLHF.

The chain carries TRBV6-5 and TRBJ1-5; no firm D call. V lost 5 bases and J lost 7, with 12 bases in between. This CDR3 is 13 amino acids long. Germline V gives CDR1 MNHEY, CDR2 SVGAGI. CDR3 sequence: CASSTRTKQPQHF. The CDR3 nucleotides are TGTGCCAGCAGTACCAGAACAAAACAGCCCCAGCATTTT.

The V gene is TRBV10-3, the J gene TRBJ2-3; unclear D gene. The CDR3 loop spans 16 amino acids. Trimming left V 3 bases short and J 0 bases short, with 13 bases between. CDR1 is ENHRY and CDR2 is SYGVKD in the germline V gene. The CDR3 region has the DNA TGTGCCATCAGTGACTCACCGAAGCGTAGCACAGATACGCAGTATTTT. This encodes CAISDSPKRSTDTQYF.

The chain links TRBV7-9 to TRBJ2-5, with TRBD1 matching 7 bases. CDR1 and CDR2 (germline): SEHNR, FQNEAQ (reference sequence). V dropped 4 bases and J dropped 3; count of bases not matched to a gene: 17. The CDR3 has 18 amino acids. The CDR3 protein is CASSSKRGRLYREETQYF. CDR3 in DNA: TGTGCCAGCAGCTCAAAAAGGGGGCGCTTGTATCGGGAAGAGACCCAGTACTTC.